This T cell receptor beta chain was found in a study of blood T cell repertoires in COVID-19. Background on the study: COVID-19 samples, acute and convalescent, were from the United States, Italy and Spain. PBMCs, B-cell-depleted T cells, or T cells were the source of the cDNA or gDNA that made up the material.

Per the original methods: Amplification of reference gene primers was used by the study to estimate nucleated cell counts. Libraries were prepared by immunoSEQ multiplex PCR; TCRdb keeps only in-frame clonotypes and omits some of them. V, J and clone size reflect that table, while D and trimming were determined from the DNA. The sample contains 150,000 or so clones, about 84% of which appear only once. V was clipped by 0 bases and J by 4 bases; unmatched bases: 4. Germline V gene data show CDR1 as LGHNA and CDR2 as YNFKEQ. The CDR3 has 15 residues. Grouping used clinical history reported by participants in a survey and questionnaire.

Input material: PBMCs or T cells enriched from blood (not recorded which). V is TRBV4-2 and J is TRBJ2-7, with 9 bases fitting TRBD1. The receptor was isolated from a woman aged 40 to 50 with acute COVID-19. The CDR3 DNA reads TGTGCCAGCAGCCAAGAGGGACAGGGAGTTTACGAGCAGTACTTC. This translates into CASSQEGQGVYEQYF.